This TCR beta chain originates from a study of T cells in Graves' hyperthyroidism and ophthalmopathy. Study-level results: Among thyroid clonotypes expanded above 0.001, most also appeared in blood.

This clonotype occurred many times. Its target is not known. V lost 5 bases to trimming and J lost 1 base, with 10 bases between them. Per germline, CDR1 KGHDR and CDR2 SFDVKD. The CDR3 totals 14 residues. Amplification yielded TCR beta CDR3 regions, with RNA transcripts as the source. Carried out on the TCR CDR3, a first-round RT-PCR used the HTBI primer set. A single record per CDR3 protein comes from TCRdb applying MiXCR to the multiplex PCR reads. The table has about 370,000 distinct CDR3 sequences, approximately 14% seen once. This sample holds PBMCs from under 11 ml fresh peripheral blood. The V call is TRBV24-1, the J call TRBJ2-5, with D unclear. The sequence was obtained from a woman aged 60-75 years with Graves' ophthalmopathy. Sequencing was performed on blood. CDR3 bases: TGTGCCACCAGTGCGAGGCCCCCCCAAGAGACCCAGTACTTC. Translation gives CATSARPPQETQYF.